The T cell receptor beta chain under discussion was sequenced for a study of T-cell reconstitution after alpha-beta-depleted transplantation in children. This sample's TCRbeta library carried unique molecular identifier barcodes. MiXCR, applied by TCRdb to the PCR reads, yields one record per CDR3 protein. Of roughly 90,000 distinct CDR3 sequences in the sample, more than 10% were seen once. This clonotype came up many times. This CDR3 comprises 11 residues. V shed 3 bases and J shed 11 bases, with 10 bases lying between them. Sample: PBMCs from the stem cell graft donor, taken from the stem cell graft. The TCR comes from a human donor who donated a stem cell graft to a child with inherited bone marrow failure. The J gene is TRBJ1-1, the V gene TRBV12-3 or TRBV12-4; no clear D. The CDR3 region has the DNA TGTGCCAGCAGTTTTTGGGAGAGGGCTTTCTTT. Its translation is CASSFWERAFF.